Below, 18 T cell receptor beta chains from the same sample are listed, as sequenced in a study of T-cell reconstitution after alpha-beta-depleted transplantation in children. Unique molecular identifiers were incorporated into the prepared TCRbeta library. MiXCR, applied by TCRdb to the PCR reads, yields one record per CDR3 protein. Found here are about 980,000 distinct CDR3 sequences, roughly 29% of them singletons; the top ten hold over 25%. The sample here was PBMCs, mostly from graft donor cells, taken 360 days after TCRalphabeta/CD19-depleted stem cell transplant. The receptors shown here come from a boy under three years old who had a stem cell transplant for SCID, so the T cells may come from the graft donor.

This clonotype was recorded once. The rearrangement joins TRBV12-3 or TRBV12-4 to TRBJ2-3, with D perhaps TRBD1 (7 bases). V was shortened by 5 bases and J by 1 base, with 16 bases between the two germline ends. The CDR3 spans 16 residues. The CDR3 nucleotides read TGTGCCAGCAGTCGACAGGGAGGAGTGGGCACAGATACGCAGTATTTT. Amino acid sequence: CASSRQGGVGTDTQYF.

The V and J genes are TRBV7-8 and TRBJ1-4, with 7 bases identical to TRBD1. In germline, CDR1 is SGHVS, CDR2 FQNEAQ. The CDR3 is 16 amino acids. The V segment lost 5 bases and the J segment 10 bases; nucleotides outside the gene matches: 16. The CDR3 region is CASSGHRGREKGKLFF. CDR3 DNA sequence: TGTGCCAGCAGCGGCCACAGGGGAAGGGAGAAGGGAAAACTGTTTTTT.

This clonotype occurred once. The chain couples TRBV12-3 or TRBV12-4 to TRBJ1-1, with D possibly matching TRBD1 (6 bases). This CDR3 region has 15 residues. The V and J ends lost 6 bases and 0 bases respectively, with 14 bases between them. The CDR3 DNA sequence: TGTGCCAGCAGAACCCGGGGACACCTGAACACTGAAGCTTTCTTT. This encodes CASRTRGHLNTEAFF.

The rearrangement links TRBV12-5 to TRBJ2-1, with D perhaps assigned TRBD1 or TRBD2 (6 bases each). The germline V gene encodes CDR1 LGHNT and CDR2 FRNRAP. Trimming cost V 4 bases and J 8 bases, with 27 bases left between them. The CDR3 is made up of 18 amino acids. In DNA, the CDR3 is TGTGCTAGTGGTTCCTCGTGGGGGGCCTCCCTCGAGGCCCATGAGCAGTTCTTC. Protein: CASGSSWGASLEAHEQFF.

This clonotype was recorded many times. This chain connects TRBV5-1 to TRBJ1-1, with 8 bases lining up with TRBD1. This CDR3 spans 16 amino acids. The germline gives CDR1 SGHRS, CDR2 YFSETQ. The V segment lost 2 bases and the J segment 0 bases; nucleotides outside the gene matches: 6. CDR3 protein: CASSLGQGLMNTEAFF. As DNA, the CDR3 is TGCGCCAGCAGCTTAGGACAGGGCCTCATGAACACTGAAGCTTTCTTT.

The CDR3 is CASSLRDSTLHF. The CDR3 DNA follows: TGTGCCAGCAGTTTACGGGATTCCACCCTCCACTTT. The rearrangement joins TRBV12-3 or TRBV12-4 to TRBJ1-6; D is uncertain. Trimming removed 2 bases at V and 14 bases at J, with 10 bases between. The CDR3 totals 12 residues.

The chain joins TRBV5-5 to TRBJ2-1, with D maybe TRBD1 (5 bases). The V gene's germline CDR1 is SGHKS and CDR2 YYEKEE (reference sequence). Trimming shortened V by 5 bases and J by 1 base, and 13 bases separated the two germline ends. CDR3 length equals 15 residues. The CDR3 nucleotides are TGTGCCAGCAGACCCGGACAAGTATCCTACAATGAGCAGTTCTTC. This codes for CASRPGQVSYNEQFF.

This clonotype was found a few times. The rearrangement joins TRBV5-1 to TRBJ2-1, with 8 bases identical to TRBD2. Germline trimming cut 0 bases from V and 7 bases from J; bases unmatched to any gene: 6. Germline loops: CDR1 SGHRS, CDR2 YFSETQ. The CDR3 sequence is 15 residues long. The CDR3 sequence is CASSLEGLGLNEQFF. As DNA, the CDR3 is TGCGCCAGCAGCTTGGAGGGACTAGGGCTGAATGAGCAGTTCTTC.

The chain carries TRBV11-2 and TRBJ2-7; D perhaps matches TRBD1 (6 bases). This CDR3 contains 18 residues. V was cut by 4 bases and J by 4 bases, with 26 bases left in between. Germline V gene sequence: CDR1 SGHAT, CDR2 FQNNGV. In DNA form, the CDR3 reads TGTGCCAGCAGCTCACCCCAACGTGGGGGACATTACCATTACGAGCAGTACTTC. Its protein product is CASSSPQRGGHYHYEQYF.

The rearrangement links TRBV5-1 to TRBJ2-2; 9 bases match TRBD1. After removal of 4 bases from V and 4 bases from J, the junction contained 11 bases not matched to a gene. The CDR3 consists of 17 residues. The germline gives CDR1 SGHRS, CDR2 YFSETQ. The CDR3, as DNA: TGCGCCAGCAGCCTCTCAGTGGGACAGGGTCTCACCGGGGAGCTGTTTTTT. This gives the protein CASSLSVGQGLTGELFF.

This clonotype has more than one count but fewer than ten. The V gene is TRBV12-3 or TRBV12-4, the J gene TRBJ1-1; D ambiguous. The CDR3 consists of 12 residues. Trimming left V 5 bases short and J 11 bases short, with 15 bases between. CDR3 sequence reads: CASSHEGRKAFF. The CDR3 bases are TGTGCCAGCAGTCACGAGGGAAGAAAGGCTTTCTTT.

This clonotype has only a few counts. The chain recombines TRBV14 with TRBJ1-6; D gene unclear. Trimming took off 0 bases at V and 7 bases at J, with 7 bases between the two ends. Germline loops: CDR1 SGHDN, CDR2 FVKESK. The CDR3 contains 14 residues. The CDR3 DNA reads as TGTGCCAGCAGCCAAGAATACAGAAATTCACCCCTCCACTTT. Protein: CASSQEYRNSPLHF.

This chain uses TRBV4-2 with TRBJ1-2; D ambiguous. The CDR3 loop spans 15 amino acids. The V and J ends lost 0 bases and 2 bases respectively, with 10 bases between them. Germline V lookup: CDR1 LGHNA, CDR2 YNFKEQ. This CDR3 reads CASSQDLGVNYGYTF. The DNA of the CDR3 is TGTGCCAGCAGCCAAGATCTGGGTGTCAACTATGGCTACACCTTC.

The chain carries TRBV28 and TRBJ2-5; D might be TRBD2 (6 bases). There are 15 residues in the CDR3. Germline CDR1 is MDHEN and CDR2 is SYDVKM. V was trimmed by 6 bases and J by 0 bases, leaving 14 bases between them. CDR3 in DNA: TGTGCCAGCAGCTCGGGACTCCGGAACCAAGAGACCCAGTACTTC. Translating it yields CASSSGLRNQETQYF.

The chain has TRBV10-1 and TRBJ2-3, with D possibly matching TRBD2 (8 bases). V gave up 6 bases and J gave up 9 bases, with 22 bases separating them. The V gene's germline CDR1 is WNHNN and CDR2 SYGVQD (reference sequence). This CDR3 region has 15 residues. This CDR3 is CASSRGGQPSKTQYF. The CDR3 region has the DNA TGCGCCAGCAGCCGGGGGGGACAGCCGTCTAAGACGCAGTATTTT.

The rearrangement links TRBV3-1 to TRBJ2-1; a weak D match, TRBD2 (6 bases). CDR3 length: 14 residues. Germline-derived CDR1 and CDR2 are LGHDT and YNNKEL (reference sequence). Trimming took 4 bases from V and 6 from J, leaving 13 bases between them. CDR3 nucleotide sequence: TGTGCCAGCAGCCCGGGACTTCCAGGCAATGAGCAGTTCTTC. It translates to CASSPGLPGNEQFF.

This chain joins TRBV20-1 and TRBJ2-7; tentative D call: TRBD2 (6 bases). CDR3 size: 14 residues. V lost 1 base to trimming and J lost 3 bases, with 13 bases between them. Germline V CDR1 and CDR2: DFQATT, SNEGSKA (reference sequence). The CDR3 DNA sequence: TGCAGTGCTAGAGTGGGCGGGGACCTCTACGAGCAGTACTTC. It is translated as CSARVGGDLYEQYF.

This rearrangement joins TRBV10-3 to TRBJ1-2; D gene unclear. The CDR3 runs 11 residues. The V gene lost 6 bases and the J gene lost 3 bases, with 5 bases spanning the gap. Germline V CDR1 and CDR2: ENHRY, SYGVKD. The CDR3 DNA is TGTGCCATCAGCCCAGACTATGGCTACACCTTC. Protein product: CAISPDYGYTF.